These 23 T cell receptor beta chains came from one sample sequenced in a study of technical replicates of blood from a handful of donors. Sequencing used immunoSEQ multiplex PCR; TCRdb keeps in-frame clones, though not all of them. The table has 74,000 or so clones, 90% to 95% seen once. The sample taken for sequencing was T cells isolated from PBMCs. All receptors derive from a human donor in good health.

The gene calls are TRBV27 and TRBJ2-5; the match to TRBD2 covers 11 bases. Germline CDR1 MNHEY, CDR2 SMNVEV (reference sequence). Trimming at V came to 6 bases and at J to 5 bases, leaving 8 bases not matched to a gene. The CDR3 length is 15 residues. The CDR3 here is CASRTGLAGLETQYF. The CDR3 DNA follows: TGTGCCAGCAGAACAGGACTAGCGGGTTTGGAGACCCAGTACTTC.

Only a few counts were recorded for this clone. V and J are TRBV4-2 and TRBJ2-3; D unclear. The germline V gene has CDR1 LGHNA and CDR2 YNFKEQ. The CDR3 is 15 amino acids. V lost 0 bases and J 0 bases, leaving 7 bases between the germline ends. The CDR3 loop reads CASSQDMSSTDTQYF. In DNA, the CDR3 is TGTGCCAGCAGCCAAGACATGAGTAGCACAGATACGCAGTATTTT.

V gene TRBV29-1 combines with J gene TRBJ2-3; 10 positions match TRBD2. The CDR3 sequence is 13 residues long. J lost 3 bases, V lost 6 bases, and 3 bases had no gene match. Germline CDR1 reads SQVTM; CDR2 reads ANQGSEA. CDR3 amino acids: CSVTSGHTDTQYF. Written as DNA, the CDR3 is TGCAGCGTGACTAGCGGGCATACAGATACGCAGTATTTT.

The CDR3 reads CAIITDMYGYTF. CDR3 nucleotides: TGTGCCATCATAACGGACATGTATGGCTACACCTTC. The chain has TRBV6-1 and TRBJ1-2; perhaps TRBD1 as D (5 bases). This CDR3 comprises 12 residues. CDR1 and CDR2 (germline): MNHNS, SASEGT. Trimming cost V 10 bases and J 5 bases, with 14 bases left between them.

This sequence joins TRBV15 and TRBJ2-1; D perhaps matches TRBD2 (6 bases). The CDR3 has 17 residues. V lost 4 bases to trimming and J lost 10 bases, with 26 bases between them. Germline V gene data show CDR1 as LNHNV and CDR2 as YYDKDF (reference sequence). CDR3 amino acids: CATSTRAGKTTGREQFF. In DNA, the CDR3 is TGTGCCACCAGCACTCGGGCGGGAAAGACTACCGGGCGGGAGCAGTTCTTC. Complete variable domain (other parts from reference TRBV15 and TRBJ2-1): DAMVIQNPRYQVTQFGKPVTLSCSQTLNHNVMYWYQQKSSQAPKLLFHYYDKDFNNEADTPDNFQSRRPNTSFCFLDIRSPGLGDTAMYLCATSTRAGKTTGREQFFGPGTRLTVL.

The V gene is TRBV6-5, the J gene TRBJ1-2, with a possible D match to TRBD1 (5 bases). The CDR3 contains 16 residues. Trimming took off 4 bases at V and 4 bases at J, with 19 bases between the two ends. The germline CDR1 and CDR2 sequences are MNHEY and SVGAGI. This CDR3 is CASSSPRTPRGYGYTF. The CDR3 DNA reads TGTGCCAGCAGTTCGCCTCGGACACCCCGCGGCTATGGCTACACCTTC.

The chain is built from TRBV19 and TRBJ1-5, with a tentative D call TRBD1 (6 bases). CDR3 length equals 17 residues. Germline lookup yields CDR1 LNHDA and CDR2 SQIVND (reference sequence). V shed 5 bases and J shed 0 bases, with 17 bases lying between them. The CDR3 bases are TGTGCCAGTAGTCCCCGGACAGAACTTTATAGCAATCAGCCCCAGCATTTT. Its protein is CASSPRTELYSNQPQHF.

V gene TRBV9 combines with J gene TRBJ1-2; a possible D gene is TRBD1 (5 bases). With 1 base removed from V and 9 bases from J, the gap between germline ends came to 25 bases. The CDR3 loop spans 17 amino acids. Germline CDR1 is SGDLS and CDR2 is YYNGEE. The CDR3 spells CASSVWLPSRGEGRYTF. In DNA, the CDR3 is TGTGCCAGCAGCGTATGGTTACCCTCGCGGGGGGAAGGGCGCTACACCTTC.

CDR3 bases: TGTGCCAGCTCAGCCGGGACAAGCACAGATACGCAGTATTTT. Protein product: CASSAGTSTDTQYF. V and J are TRBV18 and TRBJ2-3, with D possibly matching TRBD1 (6 bases). Germline V gives CDR1 KGHSH, CDR2 LQKENI. This CDR3 contains 14 residues. V was shortened by 5 bases and J by 0 bases, with 9 bases between the two germline ends.

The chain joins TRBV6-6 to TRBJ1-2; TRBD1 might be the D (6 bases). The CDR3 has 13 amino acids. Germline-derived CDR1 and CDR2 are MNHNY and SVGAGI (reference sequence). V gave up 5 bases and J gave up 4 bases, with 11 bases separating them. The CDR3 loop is CASSIDRPYGYTF. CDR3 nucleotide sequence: TGTGCCAGCAGTATTGACAGGCCCTATGGCTACACCTTC.

The CDR3 is CASSPGQANNQPQHF. Written as DNA, the CDR3 is TGTGCCAGCTCACCTGGCCAGGCCAACAATCAGCCCCAGCATTTT. This chain connects TRBV18 to TRBJ1-5; D is unclear. The CDR3 runs 15 residues. The ends were cut back, 3 bases at V and 3 bases at J, with 12 bases in the middle. Germline CDR1 KGHSH, CDR2 LQKENI.

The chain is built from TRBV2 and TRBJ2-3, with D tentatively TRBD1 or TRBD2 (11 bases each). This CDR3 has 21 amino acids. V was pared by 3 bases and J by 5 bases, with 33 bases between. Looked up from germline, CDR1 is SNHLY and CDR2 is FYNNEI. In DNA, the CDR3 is TGTGCCAGCAGTGATTGGGGACAGGGGGGAAGTAGCGGGAGGGGAGAAGATACGCAGTATTTT. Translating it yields CASSDWGQGGSSGRGEDTQYF. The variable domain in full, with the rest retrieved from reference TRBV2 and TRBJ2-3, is EPEVTQTPSHQVTQMGQEVILRCVPISNHLYFYWYRQILGQKVEFLVSFYNNEISEKSEIFDDQFSVERPDGSNFTLKIRSTKLEDSAMYFCASSDWGQGGSSGRGEDTQYFGPGTRLTVL.

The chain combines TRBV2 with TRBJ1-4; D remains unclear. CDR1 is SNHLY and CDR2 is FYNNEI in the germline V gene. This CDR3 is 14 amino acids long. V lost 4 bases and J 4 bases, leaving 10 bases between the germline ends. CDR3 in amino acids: CASSASQVNEKLFF. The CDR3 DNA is TGTGCCAGCAGTGCTTCTCAGGTTAATGAAAAACTGTTTTTT.

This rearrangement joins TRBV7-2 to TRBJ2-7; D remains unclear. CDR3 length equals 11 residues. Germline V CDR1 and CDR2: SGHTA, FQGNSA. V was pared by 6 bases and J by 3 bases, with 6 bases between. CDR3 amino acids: CASSINYEQYF. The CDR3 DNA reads TGTGCCAGCAGTATAAACTACGAGCAGTACTTC.

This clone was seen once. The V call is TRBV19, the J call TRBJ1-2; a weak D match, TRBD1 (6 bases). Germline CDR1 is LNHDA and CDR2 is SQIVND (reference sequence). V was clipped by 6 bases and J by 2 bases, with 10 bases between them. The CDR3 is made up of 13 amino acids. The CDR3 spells CASRTGPNYGYTF. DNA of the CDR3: TGTGCCAGTAGGACAGGTCCAAACTATGGCTACACCTTC.

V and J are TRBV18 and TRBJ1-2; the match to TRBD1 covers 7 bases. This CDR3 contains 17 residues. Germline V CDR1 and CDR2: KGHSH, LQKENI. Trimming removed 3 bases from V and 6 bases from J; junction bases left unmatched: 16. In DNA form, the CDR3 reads TGTGCCAGCTCACCGGGGACAGTACGGCCGGATTTTGATGGCTACACCTTC. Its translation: CASSPGTVRPDFDGYTF.

The CDR3 DNA reads TGTGCCAGTAGTATTAACGCGGCGAACACTGAAGCTTTCTTT. As protein: CASSINAANTEAFF. The genes are TRBV19 and TRBJ1-1; D gene ambiguous. The CDR3 runs to 14 residues. V was trimmed by 3 bases and J by 1 base, leaving 9 bases between them. Germline lookup yields CDR1 LNHDA and CDR2 SQIVND (reference sequence).

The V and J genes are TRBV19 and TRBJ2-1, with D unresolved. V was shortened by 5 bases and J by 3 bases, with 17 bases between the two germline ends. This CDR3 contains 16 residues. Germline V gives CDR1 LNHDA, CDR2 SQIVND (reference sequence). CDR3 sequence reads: CASSVESNPGYNEQFF. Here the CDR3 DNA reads TGTGCCAGTAGTGTGGAATCAAACCCAGGCTACAATGAGCAGTTCTTC.

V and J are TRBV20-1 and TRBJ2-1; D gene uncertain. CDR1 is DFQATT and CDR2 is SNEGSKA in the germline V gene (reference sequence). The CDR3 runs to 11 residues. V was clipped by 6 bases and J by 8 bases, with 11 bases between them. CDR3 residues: CSATVYHEQFF. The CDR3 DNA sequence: TGCAGTGCAACAGTTTATCATGAGCAGTTCTTC.

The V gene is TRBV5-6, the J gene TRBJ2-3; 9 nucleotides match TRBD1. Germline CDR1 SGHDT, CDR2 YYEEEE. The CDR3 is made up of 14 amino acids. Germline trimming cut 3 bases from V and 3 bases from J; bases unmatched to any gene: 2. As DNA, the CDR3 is TGTGCCAGCAGCTCAGGGACAGGGACAGATACGCAGTATTTT. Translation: CASSSGTGTDTQYF.

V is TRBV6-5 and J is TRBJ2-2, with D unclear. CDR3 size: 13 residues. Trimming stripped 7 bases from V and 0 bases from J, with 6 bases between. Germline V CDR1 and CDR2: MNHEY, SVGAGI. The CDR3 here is CASNSPNTGELFF. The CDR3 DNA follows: TGTGCCAGCAATAGTCCGAACACCGGGGAGCTGTTTTTT.

The DNA for the CDR3 is TGTGCCAGCAGCCCCGAACCGACTTCCAACTATGGCTACACCTTC. This translates into CASSPEPTSNYGYTF. The chain has TRBV6-6 and TRBJ1-2, with D hard to call. The CDR3 is made up of 15 amino acids. Per germline, CDR1 MNHNY and CDR2 SVGAGI (reference sequence). V was trimmed by 6 bases and J by 2 bases, leaving 16 bases between them.

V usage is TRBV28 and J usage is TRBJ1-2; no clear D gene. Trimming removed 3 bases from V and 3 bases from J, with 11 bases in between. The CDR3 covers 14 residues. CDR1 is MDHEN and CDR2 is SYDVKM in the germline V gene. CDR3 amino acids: CASSLQSTHYGYTF. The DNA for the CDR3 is TGTGCCAGCAGTTTGCAGTCGACACACTATGGCTACACCTTC.